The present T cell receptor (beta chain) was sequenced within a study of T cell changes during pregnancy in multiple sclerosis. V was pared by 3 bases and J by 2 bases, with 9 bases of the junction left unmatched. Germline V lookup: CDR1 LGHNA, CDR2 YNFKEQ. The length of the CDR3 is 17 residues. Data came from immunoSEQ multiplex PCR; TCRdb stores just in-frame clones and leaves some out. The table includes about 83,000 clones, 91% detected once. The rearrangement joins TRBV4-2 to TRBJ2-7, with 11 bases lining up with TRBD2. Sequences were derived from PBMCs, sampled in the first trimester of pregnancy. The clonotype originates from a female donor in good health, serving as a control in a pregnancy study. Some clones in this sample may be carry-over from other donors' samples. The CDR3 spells CASSQGGLAVRPYEQYF. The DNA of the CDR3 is TGTGCCAGCAGCCAGGGGGGACTAGCGGTGCGACCCTACGAGCAGTACTTC.